These T cell receptor beta chains were read from a single sample in a study of OX40 agonist ivuxolimab in advanced cancers. Generated by immunoSEQ multiplex PCR, the TCRdb table keeps only in-frame clones and is missing some. This table holds tens of thousands of clones, more than 75% found once. This specimen was CD4+ or CD8+ T cells sorted from blood, taken in a trial of the OX40 agonist ivuxolimab. The receptor set was obtained from an adult with an advanced solid tumor such as melanoma, head and neck, liver or kidney cancer. Both conserved end residues are trimmed from each CDR3. Rows give clone size only sometimes, using once, few, many, or a class for an expanded clone.

clone size	J gene	V gene	CDR3 protein
few	TRBJ2-1	TRBV10-3	AISAGTSGSNEQF
.	TRBJ1-2	TRBV28	ASSLYGQGVGYT
.	TRBJ2-3	TRBV7-2	ASSLLAWAVSDTQY
.	TRBJ1-2	TRBV5-4	ASSARRTNYGYT
.	TRBJ1-2	TRBV14	ASSHVPGQGLYGYT
.	TRBJ2-3	TRBV7-2	ASSLGQGGTDTQY
.	TRBJ1-1	TRBV7-2	ASSLRPDGEAF
.	TRBJ2-7	TRBV29-1	SVSGPFYEQY
.	TRBJ1-1	TRBV11-2	ASSLEAVRRRLSFDTEAF
.	TRBJ1-1	TRBV28	ASRPAGGKNTEAF
.	TRBJ2-1	TRBV7-7	ASSLGSGDEQF
.	TRBJ1-1	TRBV7-6	ASSLEGTNTEAF
.	TRBJ1-1	TRBV28	ASTLGGSKNTEAF
.	TRBJ2-1	TRBV14	ASSRQVTLEQF